The T cell receptor beta chain described here comes from a study of quantifying T cell responses using KT2 cells. The overall study: RNA was reverse transcribed with TCR alpha and beta constant-region primers.

Unmatched junction bases numbered 10, after V lost 7 bases and J lost 2 bases. The germline V gene encodes CDR1 LGHDT and CDR2 YNNKEL (reference sequence). The CDR3 covers 15 residues. Whole-study results and caveats: Even the lowest spike-in, about one KT2 cell per 100,000 PBMC, yielded detectable KT2 sequences.

A single-stranded UMI oligo with SP2 sequence was ligated to cDNA 3' ends. First-round PCR used 4 cycles and beta primers RC1.1 and RC1.2 covering TRBC1 and TRBC2. From the UMI-ligation and nested PCR reads, TCRdb called clonotypes with MiXCR, one entry per CDR3 protein. The sample consists of 39,000 or so distinct CDR3 sequences, over 15% of them appearing once. To note about this clonotype: Antigen: not known.

KT2, a clone with a known TCR, was spiked into unfractionated PBMC. The chain recombines TRBV3-1 with TRBJ2-5; 7 bases align to TRBD2. The clonotype comes from a human donor. Sequencing input: PBMCs spiked with cells of the T cell clone KT2. The CDR3 DNA is TGTGCCAGCAAGTGGTCTAGCGGTCCGCAAGAGACCCAGTACTTC. Protein: CASKWSSGPQETQYF.